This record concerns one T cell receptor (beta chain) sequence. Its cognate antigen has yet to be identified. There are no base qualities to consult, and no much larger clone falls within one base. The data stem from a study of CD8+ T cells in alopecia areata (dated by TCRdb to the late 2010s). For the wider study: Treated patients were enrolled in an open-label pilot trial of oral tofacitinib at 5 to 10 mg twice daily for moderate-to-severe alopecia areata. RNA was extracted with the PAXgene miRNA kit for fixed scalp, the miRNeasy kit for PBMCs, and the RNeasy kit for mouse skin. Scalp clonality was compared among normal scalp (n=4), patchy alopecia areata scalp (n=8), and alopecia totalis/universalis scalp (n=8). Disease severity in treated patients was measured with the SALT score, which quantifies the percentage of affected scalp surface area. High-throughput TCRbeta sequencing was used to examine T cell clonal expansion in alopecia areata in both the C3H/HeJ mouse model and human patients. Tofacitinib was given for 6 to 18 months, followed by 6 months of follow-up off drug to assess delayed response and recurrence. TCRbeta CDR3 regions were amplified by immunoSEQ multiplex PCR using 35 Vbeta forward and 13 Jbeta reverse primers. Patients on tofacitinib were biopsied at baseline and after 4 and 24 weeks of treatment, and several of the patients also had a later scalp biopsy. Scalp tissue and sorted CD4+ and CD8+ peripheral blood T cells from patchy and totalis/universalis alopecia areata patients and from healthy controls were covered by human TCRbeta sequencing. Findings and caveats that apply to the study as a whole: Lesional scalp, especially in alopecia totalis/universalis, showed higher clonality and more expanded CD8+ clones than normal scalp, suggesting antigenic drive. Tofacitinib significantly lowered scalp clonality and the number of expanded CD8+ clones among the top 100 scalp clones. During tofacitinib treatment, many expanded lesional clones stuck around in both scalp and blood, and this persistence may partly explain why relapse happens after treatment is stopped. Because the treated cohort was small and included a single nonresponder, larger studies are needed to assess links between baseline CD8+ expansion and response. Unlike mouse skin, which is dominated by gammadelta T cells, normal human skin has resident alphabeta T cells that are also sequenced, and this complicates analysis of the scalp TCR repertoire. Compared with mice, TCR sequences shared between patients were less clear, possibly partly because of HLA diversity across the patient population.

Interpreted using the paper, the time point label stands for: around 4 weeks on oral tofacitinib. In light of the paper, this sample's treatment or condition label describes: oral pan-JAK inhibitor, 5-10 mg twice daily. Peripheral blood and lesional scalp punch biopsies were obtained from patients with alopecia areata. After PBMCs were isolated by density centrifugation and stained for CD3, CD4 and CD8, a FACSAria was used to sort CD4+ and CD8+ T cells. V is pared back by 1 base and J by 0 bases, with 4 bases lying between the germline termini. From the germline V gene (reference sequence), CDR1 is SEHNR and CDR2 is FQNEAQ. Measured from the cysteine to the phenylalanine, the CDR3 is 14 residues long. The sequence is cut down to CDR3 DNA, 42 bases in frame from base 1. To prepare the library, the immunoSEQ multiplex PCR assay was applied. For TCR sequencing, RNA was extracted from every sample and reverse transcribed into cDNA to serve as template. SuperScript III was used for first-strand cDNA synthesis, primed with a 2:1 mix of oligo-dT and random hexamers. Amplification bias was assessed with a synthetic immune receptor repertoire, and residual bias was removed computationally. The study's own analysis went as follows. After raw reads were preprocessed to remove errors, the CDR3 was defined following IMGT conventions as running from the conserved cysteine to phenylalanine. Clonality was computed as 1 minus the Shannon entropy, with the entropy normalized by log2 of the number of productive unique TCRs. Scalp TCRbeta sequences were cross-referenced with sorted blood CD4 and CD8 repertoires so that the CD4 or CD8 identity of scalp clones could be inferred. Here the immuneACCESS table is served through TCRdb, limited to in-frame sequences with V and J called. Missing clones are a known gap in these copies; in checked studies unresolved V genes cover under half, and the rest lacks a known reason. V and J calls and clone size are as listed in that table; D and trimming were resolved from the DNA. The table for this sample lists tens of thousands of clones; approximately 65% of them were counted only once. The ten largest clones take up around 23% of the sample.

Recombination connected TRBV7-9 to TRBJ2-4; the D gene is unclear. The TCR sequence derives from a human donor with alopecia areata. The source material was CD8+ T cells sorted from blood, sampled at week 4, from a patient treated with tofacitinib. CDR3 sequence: CASSLEQAKNIQYF. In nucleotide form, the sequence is TGTGCCAGCAGCTTAGAACAAGCCAAAAACATTCAGTACTTC.